Each of the 10 T cell receptor beta chains below was sequenced from the same sample in a study of shared clonotypes between healthy human individuals. The method was immunoSEQ multiplex PCR; TCRdb's version includes in-frame clones alone and lacks a portion of them. This table holds some 980,000 clones, approximately 80% found once. The sample consisted of memory CD4+ T cells sorted from blood. Subset described: CD45RA-negative fraction. These receptors all come from a man aged 18 to 29 in good health.

V gene TRBV10-3 combines with J gene TRBJ2-7, with TRBD1 matching over 7 bases. After removal of 6 bases from V and 1 base from J, the junction contained 12 bases not matched to a gene. The CDR3 runs to 16 residues. The germline CDR1 and CDR2 sequences are ENHRY and SYGVKD. The CDR3 sequence is CAISLSTGTESYEQYF. Here the CDR3 DNA reads TGTGCCATCAGCCTCTCCACCGGGACAGAGTCCTACGAGCAGTACTTC.

The rearrangement links TRBV5-4 to TRBJ2-1; no firm D call. CDR3 length: 13 residues. Germline V gives CDR1 SGHNT, CDR2 YYREEE (reference sequence). V shed 4 bases and J shed 6 bases, with 11 bases lying between them. The CDR3 reads CASSPGRANEQFF. In nucleotides, the CDR3 is TGTGCCAGCAGCCCTGGACGGGCCAATGAGCAGTTCTTC.

The count of this clone is one. The chain recombines TRBV5-1 with TRBJ1-5, with 8 bases matching TRBD1. Per the germline V gene, CDR1 is SGHRS and CDR2 is YFSETQ. The CDR3 loop spans 14 amino acids. The J segment lost 3 bases and the V segment lost 4 bases, leaving 3 bases of the junction unmatched. CDR3: CASSEQGVNQPQHF. The CDR3 nucleotides are TGCGCCAGCAGCGAACAGGGGGTCAATCAGCCCCAGCATTTT.

This chain uses TRBV18 with TRBJ2-7, with a weak D call TRBD2 (7 bases). The CDR3 runs 16 residues. Germline V lookup: CDR1 KGHSH, CDR2 LQKENI. V lost 3 bases and J lost 5, with 20 bases in between. CDR3 amino acids: CASSPFMGLTGNEQYF. The CDR3 DNA reads TGTGCCAGCTCACCCTTTATGGGACTAACAGGGAACGAGCAGTACTTC.

V and J are TRBV4-2 and TRBJ2-5, with 7 bases identical to TRBD2. The DNA matches TRBJ2-7 better at its end, which makes the J call doubtful. Germline values: CDR1 LGHNA, CDR2 YNFKEQ. The CDR3 is 15 residues long. CDR3 sequence reads: CASSQAAGDAIEQYF. CDR3 coding DNA: TGTGCCAGCAGCCAGGCTGCGGGGGATGCAATCGAGCAGTACTTC.

The rearrangement joins TRBV4-3 to TRBJ2-1; D is perhaps TRBD2 (6 bases). CDR1 is LGHNA, CDR2 YSLEER, per germline. Trimming cost V 4 bases and J 3 bases, with 13 bases left between them. The CDR3 covers 15 residues. CDR3 sequence: CASSPVGAGYNEQFF. As DNA, the CDR3 is TGCGCCAGCAGCCCAGTGGGAGCGGGCTACAATGAGCAGTTCTTC.

The chain links TRBV5-1 to TRBJ2-1; 11 nucleotides match TRBD2. CDR1 and CDR2 from the germline V gene are SGHRS and YFSETQ. With V trimmed by 3 bases and J by 2 bases, 1 base remained unmatched. This CDR3 is built from 15 residues. As DNA, the CDR3 is TGCGCCAGCAGCTCTAGCGGGAGGACCTACAATGAGCAGTTCTTC. This sequence encodes CASSSSGRTYNEQFF.

This chain links TRBV11-2 with TRBJ2-4, with D perhaps matching TRBD1 (5 bases). In germline, CDR1 is SGHAT, CDR2 FQNNGV. Trimming pared 1 base from V and 0 bases from J, leaving 13 bases between. There are 17 residues in the CDR3. The CDR3 sequence: CASSLAPRVGAKNIQYF. CDR3 DNA: TGTGCCAGCAGCTTAGCTCCCAGGGTAGGAGCCAAAAACATTCAGTACTTC.

This sequence joins TRBV28 and TRBJ1-1; the match to TRBD1 covers 7 bases. Germline assignment: CDR1 MDHEN and CDR2 SYDVKM. The CDR3 runs to 15 residues. The trim removed 2 bases at V and 4 bases at J, leaving 7 bases unmatched. DNA of the CDR3: TGTGCCAGCAGTTTACCTCTGGCAGGGGGCACTGAAGCTTTCTTT. Its protein product is CASSLPLAGGTEAFF.

The table lists this clone with a few counts. V is TRBV14 and J is TRBJ1-1, with a possible D match to TRBD1 (6 bases). Germline V gives CDR1 SGHDN, CDR2 FVKESK. This CDR3 is built from 13 residues. Trimming cost V 5 bases and J 5 bases, with 12 bases left between them. The CDR3 is CASSLIQGTEAFF. CDR3 bases: TGTGCCAGCAGCTTAATACAGGGAACTGAAGCTTTCTTT. Complete variable domain (other parts from reference TRBV14 and TRBJ1-1): EAGVTQFPSHSVIEKGQTVTLRCDPISGHDNLYWYRRVMGKEIKFLLHFVKESKQDESGMPNNRFLAERTGGTYSTLKVQPAELEDSGVYFCASSLIQGTEAFFGQGTRLTVV.